This T cell receptor beta chain was observed in a study of T cell changes during pregnancy in multiple sclerosis. Clones were sequenced by immunoSEQ multiplex PCR, and TCRdb holds only the in-frame ones, with some missing. The table includes about 40,000 clones, 88% detected once. Germline values: CDR1 SGHTS, CDR2 YDEGEE. The CDR3 extends over 15 amino acids. V lost 0 bases to trimming and J lost 3 bases, with 11 bases between them. Source: peripheral blood, taken in the first trimester of pregnancy. This sequence originates from a female donor in good health, enrolled as a control in a pregnancy study. V usage is TRBV5-8 and J usage is TRBJ2-3; D possibly corresponds to TRBD1 (6 bases). In nucleotides, the CDR3 is TGTGCCAGCAGCTTGGCGATAAGGGGGACAGATACGCAGTATTTT. Amino acid sequence: CASSLAIRGTDTQYF.